The T cell receptor (beta chain) described here comes from a study of blood T cell repertoires in COVID-19. Across the study: Collection of acute and convalescent COVID-19 samples took place in the United States, Italy and Spain.

Germline V gene sequence: CDR1 MNHEY, CDR2 SMNVEV (reference sequence). V dropped 4 bases and J dropped 0 bases, with 20 bases sitting between them. CDR3 length: 18 residues. Authors' processing steps: The assay estimated nucleated cells by amplifying reference gene primers. Produced via immunoSEQ multiplex PCR; TCRdb's table is partial and in-frame only. V and J calls and clone size follow that table, whereas D and trimming were derived from the DNA. The repertoire has roughly 75,000 clones, roughly four fifths of them found once; the top ten carry roughly 30%. This rearrangement joins TRBV27 to TRBJ2-3; D is possibly TRBD2 (5 bases). The material sequenced was peripheral blood. This clonotype was obtained from an older man with acute or convalescent COVID-19. DNA for the CDR3: TGTGCCAGCAGTTCACCTCGAAAAGCGGCCACTAGCACAGATACGCAGTATTTT. It yields the protein CASSSPRKAATSTDTQYF.